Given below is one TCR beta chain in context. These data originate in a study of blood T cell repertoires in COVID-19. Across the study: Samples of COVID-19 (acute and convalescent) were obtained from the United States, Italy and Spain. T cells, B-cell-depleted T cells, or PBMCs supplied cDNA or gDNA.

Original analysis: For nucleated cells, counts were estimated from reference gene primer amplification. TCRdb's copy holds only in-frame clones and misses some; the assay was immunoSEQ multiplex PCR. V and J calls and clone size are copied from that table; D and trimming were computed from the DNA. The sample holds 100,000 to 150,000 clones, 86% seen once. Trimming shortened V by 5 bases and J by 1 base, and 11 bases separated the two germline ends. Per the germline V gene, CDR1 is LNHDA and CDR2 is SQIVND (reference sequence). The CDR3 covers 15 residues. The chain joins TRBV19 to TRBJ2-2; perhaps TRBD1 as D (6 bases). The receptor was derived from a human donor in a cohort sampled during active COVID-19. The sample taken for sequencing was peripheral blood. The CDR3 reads CASSPGTKNTGELFF. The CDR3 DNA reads TGTGCCAGTAGTCCCGGGACAAAGAACACCGGGGAGCTGTTTTTT.